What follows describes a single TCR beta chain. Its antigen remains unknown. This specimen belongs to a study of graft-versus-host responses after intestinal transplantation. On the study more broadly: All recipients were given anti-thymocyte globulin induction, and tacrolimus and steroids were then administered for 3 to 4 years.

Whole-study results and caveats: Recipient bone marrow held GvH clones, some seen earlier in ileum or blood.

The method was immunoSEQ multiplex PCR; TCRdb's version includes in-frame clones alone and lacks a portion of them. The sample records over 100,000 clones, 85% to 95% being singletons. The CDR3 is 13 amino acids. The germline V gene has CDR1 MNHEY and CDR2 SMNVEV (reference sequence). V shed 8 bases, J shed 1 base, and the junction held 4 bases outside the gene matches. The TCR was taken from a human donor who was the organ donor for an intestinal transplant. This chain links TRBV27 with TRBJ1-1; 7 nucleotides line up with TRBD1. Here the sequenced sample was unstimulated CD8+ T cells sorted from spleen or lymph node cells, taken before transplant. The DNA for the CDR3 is TGTGCCAGCCCCACAGGGGAGAACACTGAAGCTTTCTTT. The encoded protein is CASPTGENTEAFF.